Following are 11 T cell receptor beta chains from one sample sequenced in a study of Ad26.COV2.S vaccination and SARS-CoV-2 variants. Sequencing was performed with immunoSEQ multiplex PCR; in TCRdb, only in-frame clones are kept and a portion is missing. The data hold roughly 350,000 clones, with over 75% observed a single time. Treatment specified: about 20 received Ad26.COV2.S at low or high dose, single or two shots; about 5 received placebo; per-sample allocation not given. The study sampled participants on day 63 after the first vaccine or placebo injection. Sequences were derived from peripheral blood, sampled in a trial of Ad26.COV2.S vaccine versus placebo. The receptors were sampled from a person between 18 and 65 years old who received the Ad26.COV2.S COVID-19 vaccine or a placebo.

This chain uses TRBV7-2 with TRBJ2-3, with TRBD2 identical over 10 bases. Germline V CDR1 and CDR2: SGHTA, FQGNSA. J lost 5 bases, V lost 1 base, and 9 bases had no gene match. The CDR3 has 17 residues. This CDR3 reads CASSLGLLAGVRDTQYF. The CDR3 region has the DNA TGTGCCAGCAGCTTAGGTTTGCTAGCGGGGGTGAGAGATACGCAGTATTTT.

The chain recombines TRBV4-1 with TRBJ2-1, with TRBD2 as a possible D gene (5 bases). Germline V gene sequence: CDR1 MGHRA, CDR2 YSYEKL. V was shortened by 3 bases and J by 4 bases, with 10 bases between the two germline ends. The CDR3 runs 14 residues. CDR3 in DNA: TGCGCCAGCAGCCACCCCGGACTTTACAATGAGCAGTTCTTC. As protein: CASSHPGLYNEQFF.

This chain connects TRBV12-5 to TRBJ1-2; the match to TRBD1 covers 8 bases. The ends lost 2 bases at V and 1 base at J; junction bases unmatched: 12. CDR1 is LGHNT, CDR2 FRNRAP, per germline. This CDR3 is built from 18 residues. CDR3 nucleotides: TGTGCTAGTGGTTTGCTGGAGGACGGACAGGGACTTAACTATGGCTACACCTTC. Residues: CASGLLEDGQGLNYGYTF.

The rearrangement joins TRBV29-1 to TRBJ2-2; D perhaps matches TRBD1 (6 bases). The V end lost 5 bases, the J end lost 5 bases, and 9 bases lay between the germline ends. The CDR3 runs 12 residues. In germline, CDR1 is SQVTM, CDR2 ANQGSEA. Written as DNA, the CDR3 is TGCAGCGTTTTCAGGGGAACCGGGGAGCTGTTTTTT. This sequence encodes CSVFRGTGELFF.

This clone was counted once. The chain combines TRBV16 with TRBJ1-1; no reliable D call. The V gene's germline CDR1 is KGHSY and CDR2 FQNENV. CDR3 length equals 13 residues. V dropped 10 bases and J dropped 1 base, with 13 bases sitting between them. The CDR3 is CATSLARNTEAFF. The CDR3 nucleotides are TGTGCCACCTCTCTAGCACGGAACACTGAAGCTTTCTTT. The whole variable domain, remainder taken from reference TRBV16 and TRBJ1-1, is GEEVAQTPKHLVRGEGQKAKLYCAPIKGHSYVFWYQQVLKNEFKFLISFQNENVFDETGMPKERFSAKCLPNSPCSLEIQATKLEDSAVYFCATSLARNTEAFFGQGTRLTVV.

A remark on this clone: The identical CDR3 is also encoded by other nucleotide sequences in the sample. This sequence joins TRBV4-2 and TRBJ2-7; the match to TRBD1 covers 9 bases. The ends lost 1 base at V and 3 bases at J; junction bases unmatched: 4. The CDR3 contains 15 residues. The germline V gene has CDR1 LGHNA and CDR2 YNFKEQ. DNA for the CDR3: TGTGCCAGCAGCCAAGGAGGGACAGGGAGCTACGAGCAGTACTTC. Amino acid sequence: CASSQGGTGSYEQYF.

The rearrangement joins TRBV7-6 to TRBJ1-1, with D unresolved. The CDR3 is made up of 14 amino acids. Trimming shortened V by 6 bases and J by 1 base, and 12 bases separated the two germline ends. Germline lookup yields CDR1 SGHVS and CDR2 FNYEAQ. Here the CDR3 reads CASSRRTANTEAFF. DNA for the CDR3: TGTGCCAGCAGTAGGCGGACCGCGAACACTGAAGCTTTCTTT. The full variable domain, its missing parts supplied by reference TRBV7-6 and TRBJ1-1, is GAGVSQSPRYKVTKRGQDVALRCDPISGHVSLYWYRQALGQGPEFLTYFNYEAQQDKSGLPNDRFSAERPEGSISTLTIQRTEQRDSAMYRCASSRRTANTEAFFGQGTRLTVV.

The chain uses TRBV9 and TRBJ1-6; D is perhaps TRBD1 (6 bases). This CDR3 contains 15 residues. Germline CDR1 is SGDLS and CDR2 is YYNGEE. V lost 4 bases to trimming and J lost 9 bases, with 17 bases between them. CDR3 DNA sequence: TGTGCCAGCAGCCCCGAGGGGGGAAAGGGTTCACCCCTCCACTTT. Translation: CASSPEGGKGSPLHF.

This sequence joins TRBV10-2 and TRBJ2-7, with D perhaps matching TRBD2 (5 bases). Germline loops: CDR1 WSHSY, CDR2 SAAADI. The CDR3 has 13 amino acids. Between the trimmed V and J ends, which lost 11 bases and 1 base, there was a span of 15 bases. In nucleotides, the CDR3 is TGCGCCGTCAACGTGGGAGAATCCTACGAGCAGTACTTC. Protein product: CAVNVGESYEQYF.

This clone has just a few counts. The V gene is TRBV18, the J gene TRBJ2-3; the D call may be TRBD1 or TRBD2 (5 bases each). The CDR3 is 15 residues long. Germline lookup yields CDR1 KGHSH and CDR2 LQKENI. Trimming left V 6 bases short and J 1 base short, with 14 bases between. CDR3: CASSTMRGGTDTQYF. In nucleotides, the CDR3 is TGTGCCAGCTCGACGATGAGAGGGGGCACAGATACGCAGTATTTT.

The rearrangement uses TRBV29-1 and TRBJ2-7; TRBD1 agrees at 10 bases. V was clipped by 5 bases and J by 2 bases; unmatched bases: 9. The germline CDR1 and CDR2 sequences are SQVTM and ANQGSEA. CDR3 length: 15 residues. CDR3 amino acids: CSVSVGQGLPYEQYF. CDR3 DNA: TGCAGCGTTTCGGTGGGACAGGGGTTGCCCTACGAGCAGTACTTC.